This T cell receptor (beta chain) was sequenced for a study of blood T cell repertoires in COVID-19. J gave up 3 bases and V 0 bases, and 11 bases lay outside the gene matches. CDR3 length: 17 residues. Germline loops: CDR1 LGHNA, CDR2 YNFKEQ. The method was immunoSEQ multiplex PCR; TCRdb's version includes in-frame clones alone and lacks a portion of them. There are more than 90,000 clones in the sample; approximately 88% occur only once, and approximately 0.76% lies in the top ten. The chain combines TRBV4-2 with TRBJ2-7, with 7 nucleotides matching TRBD2. The source material was peripheral blood. The TCR sequence derives from an older woman with acute or convalescent COVID-19. In DNA form, the CDR3 reads TGTGCCAGCAGCCAAGATATCGGGGGGAGGCTAGACTACGAGCAGTACTTC. Its protein product is CASSQDIGGRLDYEQYF.